This entry concerns a single TCR beta chain. Clones were read by immunoSEQ multiplex PCR, and TCRdb kept only the in-frame ones, dropping some. Among 200,000 to 300,000 clones listed, around 87% were seen once. Germline V gene lookup returns CDR1 SGHRS and CDR2 YFSETQ. The CDR3 runs to 13 residues. V dropped 4 bases and J dropped 5 bases, with 12 bases sitting between them. This sample was taken from a study of blood T cell repertoires in COVID-19. This TCR was recovered from a woman aged 40 to 50 who had recovered from COVID-19. Sequenced: peripheral blood. This chain connects TRBV5-1 to TRBJ1-2, with D perhaps TRBD1 (6 bases). CDR3 in amino acids: CASSPRGQYGYTF. The CDR3 nucleotides read TGCGCCAGCAGCCCACGAGGACAGTATGGCTACACCTTC.